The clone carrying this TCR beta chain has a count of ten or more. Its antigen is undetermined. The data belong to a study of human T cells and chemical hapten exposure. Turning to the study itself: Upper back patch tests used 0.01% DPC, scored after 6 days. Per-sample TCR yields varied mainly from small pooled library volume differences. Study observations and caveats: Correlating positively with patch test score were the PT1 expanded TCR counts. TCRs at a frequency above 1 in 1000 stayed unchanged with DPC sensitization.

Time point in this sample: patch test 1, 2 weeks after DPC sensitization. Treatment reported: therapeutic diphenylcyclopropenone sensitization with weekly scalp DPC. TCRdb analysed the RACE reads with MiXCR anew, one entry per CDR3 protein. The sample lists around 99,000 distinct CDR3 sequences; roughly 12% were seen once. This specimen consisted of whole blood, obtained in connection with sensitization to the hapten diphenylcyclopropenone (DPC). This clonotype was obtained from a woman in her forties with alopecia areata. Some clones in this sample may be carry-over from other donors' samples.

As DNA, the CDR3 is TGTGCCAGCAAAGGGACAGGGAGCAACACCATATATTTT. Amino acid sequence: CASKGTGSNTIYF. The chain couples TRBV2 to TRBJ1-3; 9 bases match TRBD1. J lost 7 bases, V lost 7 bases, and 5 bases had no gene match. Per the germline V gene, CDR1 is SNHLY and CDR2 is FYNNEI. The CDR3 contains 13 residues.